This T cell receptor (beta chain) originates from a study of blood T cells in healthy people across ages. Trimming took off 2 bases at V and 0 bases at J, with 8 bases between the two ends. The CDR3 runs 14 residues. Germline CDR1 reads MNHEY; CDR2 reads SMNVEV (reference sequence). This clonotype was seen ten or more times. The authors ran a second PCR of roughly 6 to 12 cycles using a sample-barcoded 5' primer and a J-beta primer mix. TCRdb called the 5' RACE reads again in MiXCR, with one record for every CDR3 protein. In the table there are 1.5 million to 2 million distinct CDR3 sequences, roughly 50% of which are singletons.

The rearrangement links TRBV27 to TRBJ2-7; no reliable D call. Sequencing used blood. The clonotype was recovered from a woman in her forties in good health. CDR3 nucleotide sequence: TGTGCCAGCAGTTTAAGTATCAGCTCCTACGAGCAGTACTTC. Translating gives CASSLSISSYEQYF.